Listed here are 18 T cell receptor beta chains from one sample, sequenced in a study of blood T cell repertoires in COVID-19. Profiled with immunoSEQ multiplex PCR; TCRdb holds only in-frame clones, not every one. The table shows over 200,000 clones, with about 88% occurring only once. What was sequenced was peripheral blood. These receptors were collected from a man aged 40-49 years with active or convalescent COVID-19.

The V gene is TRBV9, the J gene TRBJ2-5; 7 nucleotides match TRBD2. The CDR3 length is 18 residues. After removal of 0 bases from V and 5 bases from J, the junction contained 16 bases not matched to a gene. Germline assignment: CDR1 SGDLS and CDR2 YYNGEE. Here the CDR3 reads CASSVEGGAVVDAETQYF. CDR3 coding DNA: TGTGCCAGCAGCGTAGAGGGAGGGGCTGTGGTGGACGCCGAGACCCAGTACTTC. Full variable domain (remainder filled in from reference TRBV9 and TRBJ2-5): DSGVTQTPKHLITATGQRVTLRCSPRSGDLSVYWYQQSLDQGLQFLIQYYNGEERAKGNILERFSAQQFPDLHSELNLSSLELGDSALYFCASSVEGGAVVDAETQYFGPGTRLLVL.

The chain carries TRBV7-3 and TRBJ1-2; TRBD1 matches at 12 bases. The germline CDR1 and CDR2 sequences are SGHTA and FQGTGA. The length of the CDR3 is 16 residues. V shed 2 bases and J 7 bases; nucleotides not matched to a gene: 8. CDR3 bases: TGTGCCAGCAGCTTAGGCCGGGACAGGGGGCAGGGTGGCTACACCTTC. This codes for CASSLGRDRGQGGYTF. Drawing the rest from reference TRBV7-3 and TRBJ1-2, the complete variable domain is GAGVSQTPSNKVTEKGKYVELRCDPISGHTALYWYRQSLGQGPEFLIYFQGTGAADDSGLPNDRFFAVRPEGSVSTLKIQRTERGDSAVYLCASSLGRDRGQGGYTFGSGTRLTVV.

The chain couples TRBV12-3 or TRBV12-4 to TRBJ2-1, with D perhaps matching TRBD2 (6 bases). This CDR3 contains 11 residues. The V end was cut by 6 bases, the J end by 9 bases, with 9 bases between. The CDR3 spells CASRKAGEQFF. CDR3 sequence (DNA): TGTGCCAGCAGAAAAGCGGGTGAGCAGTTCTTC.

V usage is TRBV28 and J usage is TRBJ1-5, with TRBD1 identical over 9 bases. Per the germline V gene, CDR1 is MDHEN and CDR2 is SYDVKM. The V segment lost 4 bases and the J segment 6 bases; nucleotides outside the gene matches: 4. The length of the CDR3 is 14 residues. For the CDR3, the DNA is TGTGCCAGCAGTTCCCGGACAGGGGTTCAGCCCCAGCATTTT. Protein sequence: CASSSRTGVQPQHF.

This chain links TRBV28 with TRBJ1-6, with a weak D call TRBD1 (5 bases). V lost 5 bases and J 10 bases, leaving 21 bases between the germline ends. The CDR3 contains 16 residues. Germline V CDR1 and CDR2: MDHEN, SYDVKM. This CDR3 is CASSTESGFSKSPLHF. CDR3 coding DNA: TGTGCCAGCAGTACCGAATCAGGGTTTTCCAAGTCACCCCTCCACTTT.

This clone was seen only a few times. The chain is built from TRBV5-1 and TRBJ1-2, with D perhaps matching TRBD1 (6 bases). Trimming pared 4 bases from V and 6 bases from J, leaving 16 bases between. CDR1 and CDR2 from the germline V gene are SGHRS and YFSETQ. This CDR3 has 14 amino acids. CDR3 loop: CASSQQGITDGYTF. In nucleotides, the CDR3 is TGCGCCAGCAGCCAACAGGGCATTACGGATGGCTACACCTTC.

The chain recombines TRBV18 with TRBJ2-5; 9 positions match TRBD2. CDR1 KGHSH and CDR2 LQKENI come from the germline V gene. J gave up 5 bases and V 6 bases, and 7 bases lay outside the gene matches. The CDR3 runs to 14 residues. The DNA for the CDR3 is TGTGCCAGCTCGAAAGATAGCGGGGGTGAGACCCAGTACTTC. Its translation: CASSKDSGGETQYF. The variable domain in full, with the rest retrieved from reference TRBV18 and TRBJ2-5, is NAGVMQNPRHLVRRRGQEARLRCSPMKGHSHVYWYRQLPEEGLKFMVYLQKENIIDESGMPKERFSAEFPKEGPSILRIQQVVRGDSAAYFCASSKDSGGETQYFGPGTRLLVL.

The J gene is TRBJ1-3, the V gene TRBV4-2; TRBD1 might be the D (6 bases). The CDR3 runs to 15 residues. Trimming pared 4 bases from V and 4 bases from J, leaving 14 bases between. Germline CDR1 and CDR2: LGHNA and YNFKEQ. For the CDR3, the DNA is TGTGCCAGCAGCCTACAGGGTCGTGACGGAAACACCATATATTTT. This sequence encodes CASSLQGRDGNTIYF.

This rearrangement joins TRBV7-3 to TRBJ2-2; 8 bases are shared with TRBD1. The J segment lost 3 bases and the V segment lost 4 bases, leaving 10 bases of the junction unmatched. Germline CDR1 SGHTA, CDR2 FQGTGA. The CDR3 sequence is 17 residues long. CDR3 sequence: CASSSFPTGVYTGELFF. For the CDR3, the DNA is TGTGCCAGCAGCTCCTTTCCGACAGGGGTGTACACCGGGGAGCTGTTTTTT. Full variable domain (missing parts from reference TRBV7-3 and TRBJ2-2): GAGVSQTPSNKVTEKGKYVELRCDPISGHTALYWYRQSLGQGPEFLIYFQGTGAADDSGLPNDRFFAVRPEGSVSTLKIQRTERGDSAVYLCASSSFPTGVYTGELFFGEGSRLTVL.

Only one count was recorded for this clone. The rearrangement uses TRBV5-6 and TRBJ1-3; D is unresolved. Trimming took 0 bases from V and 2 from J, leaving 12 bases between them. This CDR3 comprises 16 residues. Germline CDR1 and CDR2: SGHDT and YYEEEE. CDR3 amino acids: CASSLAAAGPGNTIYF. The DNA for the CDR3 is TGTGCCAGCAGCTTGGCGGCCGCAGGTCCTGGAAACACCATATATTTT.

V is TRBV28 and J is TRBJ2-7, with 12 bases aligning to TRBD2. The V segment lost 6 bases and the J segment 2 bases; nucleotides outside the gene matches: 8. CDR3 size: 16 residues. In germline, CDR1 is MDHEN, CDR2 SYDVKM. CDR3 bases: TGTGCCAGCAGCACCCCCAGGACTAGCGGGGCCTACGAGCAGTACTTC. It translates to CASSTPRTSGAYEQYF.

This clone was observed once. This chain links TRBV5-1 with TRBJ2-1; 7 bases map to TRBD1. The CDR3 runs to 12 residues. Germline V CDR1 and CDR2: SGHRS, YFSETQ. V lost 5 bases to trimming and J lost 5 bases; unmatched junction nucleotides: 1. The CDR3 region is CASRGQNNEQFF. DNA of the CDR3: TGCGCCAGCAGGGGACAGAACAATGAGCAGTTCTTC. The full variable domain, in which reference TRBV5-1 and TRBJ2-1 provide the parts outside the CDR3, is KAGVTQTPRYLIKTRGQQVTLSCSPISGHRSVSWYQQTPGQGLQFLFEYFSETQRNKGNFPGRFSGRQFSNSRSEMNVSTLELGDSALYLCASRGQNNEQFFGPGTRLTVL.

The rearrangement uses TRBV3-1 (or the pseudogene TRBV3-2) and TRBJ2-1; 8 bases are shared with TRBD2. CDR1 is LGHDT, CDR2 YNNKEL, per germline (reference sequence). The CDR3 extends over 17 amino acids. V shed 4 bases and J 4 bases; nucleotides not matched to a gene: 12. The CDR3 reads CASSLRGGGRQYNEQFF. CDR3 nucleotide sequence: TGTGCCAGCAGCCTCCGGGGGGGCGGGAGGCAGTACAATGAGCAGTTCTTC.

V gene TRBV27 combines with J gene TRBJ2-5; 14 positions match TRBD2. Unmatched junction bases numbered 3, after V lost 0 bases and J lost 3 bases. In germline, CDR1 is MNHEY, CDR2 SMNVEV (reference sequence). The CDR3 has 17 residues. The CDR3 protein is CASSLSKTSGGEETQYF. The CDR3 coding sequence is TGTGCCAGCAGTTTATCGAAGACTAGCGGGGGGGAAGAGACCCAGTACTTC.

This clone was counted a few times. This chain uses TRBV2 with TRBJ2-3; D is possibly TRBD2 (6 bases). Trimming stripped 11 bases from V and 0 bases from J, with 15 bases between. The germline gives CDR1 SNHLY, CDR2 FYNNEI. CDR3 length: 14 residues. The CDR3 loop reads CAGYSGTSTDTQYF. CDR3 sequence (DNA): TGTGCCGGATACTCCGGGACTAGCACAGATACGCAGTATTTT.

The rearrangement joins TRBV3-1 (or the pseudogene TRBV3-2) to TRBJ2-1, with D possibly being TRBD1 (6 bases). Trimming stripped 0 bases from V and 15 bases from J, with 24 bases between. Germline values: CDR1 LGHDT, CDR2 YNNKEL (reference sequence). The CDR3 sequence is 16 residues long. The CDR3 nucleotides are TGTGCCAGCAGCCAAGATCTACACGCTAACGGAATACAGGGGTTCTTC. Residues: CASSQDLHANGIQGFF.

On this clone itself: The sample contains more than one DNA sequence encoding this CDR3. The V call is TRBV5-1, the J call TRBJ1-1, with TRBD1 matching 7 bases. This CDR3 comprises 14 residues. CDR1 is SGHRS and CDR2 is YFSETQ in the germline V gene. V trimming: 0 bases; J trimming: 3 bases; junction bases outside the gene matches: 2. CDR3 DNA: TGCGCCAGCAGCTTGGGACAGGGATACACTGAAGCTTTCTTT. Protein: CASSLGQGYTEAFF.

The J gene is TRBJ2-3, the V gene TRBV15; TRBD2 might be the D (6 bases). The CDR3 consists of 16 residues. Trimming cost V 0 bases and J 0 bases, with 10 bases left between them. CDR1 LNHNV and CDR2 YYDKDF come from the germline V gene (reference sequence). CDR3 residues: CATSRDWGVSTDTQYF. CDR3 DNA sequence: TGTGCCACCAGCAGAGATTGGGGGGTTAGCACAGATACGCAGTATTTT.